This T cell receptor (beta chain) was retrieved from a study of T cell repertoires in cytomegalovirus infection. Study background: Well-studied HLA-B-restricted epitopes and recently identified HLA-C-restricted epitopes of CMV were both used in the study. Public TCR beta signatures marked donors with CMV infection and the matching HLA. Study observations and caveats: CMV-specific TCR beta clonotypes restricted by HLA-C were the ones dominating the ex vivo response.

Trimming removed 4 bases at V and 3 bases at J, with 15 bases between. The CDR3 spans 15 residues. CDR1 SGHTA and CDR2 FQGNSA come from the germline V gene. TCRdb re-called the reads through MiXCR, storing one row per CDR3 protein. The repertoire holds some 940,000 distinct CDR3 sequences, around 30% seen once, with about an eighth in the top ten. This clonotype was observed at least ten times. Its matching antigen is unknown. Sequences were derived from cultured CD8+ T cells from PBMCs, sampled from culture after CMV antigen stimulation. This receptor was identified in a human donor in good health (CMV status not recorded). Some clones in this sample may be carry-over from other donors' samples. This rearrangement joins TRBV7-2 to TRBJ1-2, with a possible D match to TRBD1 (6 bases). The CDR3 bases are TGTGCCAGCAGCTCAAGGGAGACAGGACACTATGGCTACACCTTC. Protein product: CASSSRETGHYGYTF.